The 9 T cell receptor beta chains below all came from one sample that was sequenced in a study of blood T cell repertoires in COVID-19. Using immunoSEQ multiplex PCR, the repertoire was profiled, and TCRdb retains in-frame clones only, with some absent. The repertoire holds approximately 470,000 clones, around 90% seen once, with under 0.75% in the top ten. The sample comprised PBMCs or T cells enriched from blood (not recorded which). These receptor sequences come from a woman aged 18-29 years who had recovered from COVID-19.

This clone has only a few counts. The genes are TRBV6-2 or TRBV6-3 and TRBJ1-1, with TRBD1 matching over 9 bases. J lost 1 base, V lost 5 bases, and 5 bases had no gene match. There are 15 residues in the CDR3. Looked up from germline, CDR1 is MNHEY and CDR2 is SVGEGT. The DNA for the CDR3 is TGTGCCAGCAGTCCCAGGGACAGGGCGAACACTGAAGCTTTCTTT. Encoded protein: CASSPRDRANTEAFF.

Here the CDR3 DNA reads TGTGCCTGGAGCCGTCGACAGTACACTGAAGCTTTCTTT. This codes for CAWSRRQYTEAFF. V usage is TRBV30 and J usage is TRBJ1-1; D possibly corresponds to TRBD1 (5 bases). The CDR3 runs 13 residues. Germline assignment: CDR1 GTSNPN and CDR2 SVGIG (reference sequence). The V and J ends lost 3 bases and 3 bases respectively, with 11 bases between them.

This clone was seen only once. V usage is TRBV21-1 and J usage is TRBJ1-3; TRBD1, the table's D call, was not compared with the DNA. TRBV21-1 is annotated as a pseudogene. The CDR3 contains 15 residues. The CDR3 nucleotides are TGTGCCAGCAGCCCGGGACAGAACTCTGGAAACACCATATATTTT. It translates to CASSPGQNSGNTIYF.

This clone was observed once. This rearrangement joins TRBV28 to TRBJ1-5; tentatively, D is TRBD1 (6 bases). Germline CDR1 and CDR2: MDHEN and SYDVKM. Trimming removed 5 bases from V and 11 bases from J, with 13 bases in between. This CDR3 has 12 residues. DNA of the CDR3: TGTGCCAGCAGTCCGGGAGGGGGGACCCAGCATTTT. This gives the protein CASSPGGGTQHF.

V is TRBV5-1 and J is TRBJ2-7; 8 bases are shared with TRBD1. This CDR3 comprises 14 residues. V was pared by 0 bases and J by 7 bases, with 6 bases of the junction left unmatched. Germline V CDR1 and CDR2: SGHRS, YFSETQ. This CDR3 reads CASSLADRAGEQYF. CDR3 bases: TGCGCCAGCAGCTTGGCGGACAGGGCGGGGGAGCAGTACTTC.

The genes are TRBV4-1 and TRBJ2-7, with 7 nucleotides matching TRBD2. The CDR3 runs to 16 residues. Germline lookup yields CDR1 MGHRA and CDR2 YSYEKL. V shed 1 base, J shed 4 bases, and the junction held 10 bases outside the gene matches. The CDR3 DNA follows: TGCGCCAGCAGCCAAGTTCGTGGCGGGGGAATGTACGAGCAGTACTTC. It encodes CASSQVRGGGMYEQYF.

V is TRBV7-2 and J is TRBJ1-2, with D possibly being TRBD1 (5 bases). V was cut by 2 bases and J by 8 bases, with 12 bases left in between. CDR1 is SGHTA, CDR2 FQGNSA, per germline. This CDR3 spans 13 amino acids. CDR3 sequence (DNA): TGTGCCAGCAGCTTATCCAGGGATGGGGGCTACACCTTC. Translated, it gives CASSLSRDGGYTF.

The V gene is TRBV11-2, the J gene TRBJ1-1; D is ambiguous. The CDR3 is made up of 15 amino acids. Germline V gene lookup returns CDR1 SGHAT and CDR2 FQNNGV. V was clipped by 5 bases and J by 0 bases, with 13 bases between them. CDR3 nucleotide sequence: TGTGCCAGCAGCCCACAGTCTTCATTGAACACTGAAGCTTTCTTT. This gives the protein CASSPQSSLNTEAFF.

This clone was detected only once. V gene TRBV27 combines with J gene TRBJ1-2; D unresolved. Germline CDR1 is MNHEY and CDR2 is SMNVEV (reference sequence). V lost 2 bases, J lost 2 bases, and 6 bases lay in between. The CDR3 consists of 13 residues. CDR3 residues: CASSLGPNYGYTF. CDR3 bases: TGTGCCAGCAGTTTAGGGCCCAACTATGGCTACACCTTC.